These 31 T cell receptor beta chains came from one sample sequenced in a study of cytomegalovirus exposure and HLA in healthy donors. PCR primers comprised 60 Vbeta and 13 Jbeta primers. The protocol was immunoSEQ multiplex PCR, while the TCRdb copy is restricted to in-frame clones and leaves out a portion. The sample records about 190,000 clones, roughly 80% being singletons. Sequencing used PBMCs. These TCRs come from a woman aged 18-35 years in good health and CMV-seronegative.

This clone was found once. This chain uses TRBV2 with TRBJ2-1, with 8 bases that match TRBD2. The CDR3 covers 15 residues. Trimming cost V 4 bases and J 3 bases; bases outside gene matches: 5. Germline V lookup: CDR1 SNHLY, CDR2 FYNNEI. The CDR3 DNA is TGTGCCAGCAGTGGAGGGCGGGGGGTCTACAATGAGCAGTTCTTC. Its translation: CASSGGRGVYNEQFF.

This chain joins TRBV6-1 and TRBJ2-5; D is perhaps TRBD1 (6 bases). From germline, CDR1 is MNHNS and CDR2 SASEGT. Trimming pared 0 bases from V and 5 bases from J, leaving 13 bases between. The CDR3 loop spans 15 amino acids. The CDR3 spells CASSEAGAVWETQYF. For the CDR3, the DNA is TGTGCCAGCAGTGAAGCGGGGGCAGTTTGGGAGACCCAGTACTTC.

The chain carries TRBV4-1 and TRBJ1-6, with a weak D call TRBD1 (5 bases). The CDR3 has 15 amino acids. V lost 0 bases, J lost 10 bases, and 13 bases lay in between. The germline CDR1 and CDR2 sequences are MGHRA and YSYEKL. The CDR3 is CASSQEAGGVSPLHF. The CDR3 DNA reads TGCGCCAGCAGCCAAGAGGCGGGGGGGGTATCACCCCTCCACTTT.

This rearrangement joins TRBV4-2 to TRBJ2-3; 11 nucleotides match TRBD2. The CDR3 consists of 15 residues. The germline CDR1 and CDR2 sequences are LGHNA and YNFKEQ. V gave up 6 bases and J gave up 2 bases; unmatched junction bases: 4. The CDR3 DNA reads TGTGCCAGCAGTAGCGGGGGGGGTAACACAGATACGCAGTATTTT. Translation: CASSSGGGNTDTQYF.

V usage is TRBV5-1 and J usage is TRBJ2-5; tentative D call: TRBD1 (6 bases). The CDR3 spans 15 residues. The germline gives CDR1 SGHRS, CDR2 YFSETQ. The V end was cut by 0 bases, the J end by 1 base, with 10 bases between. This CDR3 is CASSLETGFQETQYF. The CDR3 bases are TGCGCCAGCAGCTTGGAAACAGGGTTCCAAGAGACCCAGTACTTC.

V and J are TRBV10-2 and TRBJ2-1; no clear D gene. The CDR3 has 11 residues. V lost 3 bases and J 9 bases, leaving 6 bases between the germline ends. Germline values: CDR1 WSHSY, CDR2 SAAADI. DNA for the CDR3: TGCGCCAGCAGTGAAAGCACTGAGCAGTTCTTC. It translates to CASSESTEQFF.

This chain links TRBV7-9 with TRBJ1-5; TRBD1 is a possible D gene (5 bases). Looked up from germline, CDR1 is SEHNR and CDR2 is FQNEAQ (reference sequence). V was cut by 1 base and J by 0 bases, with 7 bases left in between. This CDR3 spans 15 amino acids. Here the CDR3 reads CASSLEGYSNQPQHF. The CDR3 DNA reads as TGTGCCAGCAGCTTAGAGGGGTATAGCAATCAGCCCCAGCATTTT.

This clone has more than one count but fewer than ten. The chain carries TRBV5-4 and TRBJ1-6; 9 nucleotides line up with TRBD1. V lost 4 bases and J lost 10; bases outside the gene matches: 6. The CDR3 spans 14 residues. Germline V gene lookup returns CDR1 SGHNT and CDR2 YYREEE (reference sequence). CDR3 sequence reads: CASSTGTGKSPLHF. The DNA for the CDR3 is TGTGCCAGCAGCACTGGGACAGGGAAATCACCCCTCCACTTT.

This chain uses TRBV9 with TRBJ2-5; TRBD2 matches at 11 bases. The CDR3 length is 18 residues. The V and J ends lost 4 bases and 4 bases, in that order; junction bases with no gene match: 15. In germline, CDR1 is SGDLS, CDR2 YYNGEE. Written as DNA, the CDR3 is TGTGCCAGCAGCCCCCGGCTAGCGGGAGGAGTCAGTAGAGAGACCCAGTACTTC. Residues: CASSPRLAGGVSRETQYF.

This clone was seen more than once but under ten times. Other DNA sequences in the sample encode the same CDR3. CDR3 nucleotides: TGTGCCAGTAGTTCGGGACAGTTTGACACTGAAGCTTTCTTT. It yields the protein CASSSGQFDTEAFF. The V and J genes are TRBV19 and TRBJ1-1, with 7 positions matching TRBD1. This CDR3 has 14 amino acids. The germline gives CDR1 LNHDA, CDR2 SQIVND (reference sequence). V was pared by 5 bases and J by 3 bases, with 6 bases of the junction left unmatched.

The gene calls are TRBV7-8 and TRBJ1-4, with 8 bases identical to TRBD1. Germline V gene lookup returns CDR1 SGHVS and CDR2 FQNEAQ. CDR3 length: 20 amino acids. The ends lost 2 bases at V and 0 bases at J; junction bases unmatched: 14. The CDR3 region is CASSLLPPRQGTTTNEKLFF. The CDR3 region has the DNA TGTGCCAGCAGCTTACTGCCTCCGAGACAGGGGACGACAACTAATGAAAAACTGTTTTTT.

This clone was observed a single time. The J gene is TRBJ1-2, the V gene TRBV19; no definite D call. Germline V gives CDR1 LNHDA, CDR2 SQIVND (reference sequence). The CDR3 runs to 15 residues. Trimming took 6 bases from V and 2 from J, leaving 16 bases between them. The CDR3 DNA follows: TGTGCCAGTAGCTTTGACGGACTTCAGAACTATGGCTACACCTTC. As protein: CASSFDGLQNYGYTF.

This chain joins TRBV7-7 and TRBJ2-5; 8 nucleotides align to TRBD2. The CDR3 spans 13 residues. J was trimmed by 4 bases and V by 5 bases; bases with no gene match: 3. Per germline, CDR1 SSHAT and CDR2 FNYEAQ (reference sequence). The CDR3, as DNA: TGTGCCAGCAGCCCAGGGACTAGAGAGACCCAGTACTTC. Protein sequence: CASSPGTRETQYF. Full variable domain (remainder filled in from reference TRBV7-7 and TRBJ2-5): GAGVSQSPRYKVTKRGQDVTLRCDPISSHATLYWYQQALGQGPEFLTYFNYEAQPDKSGLPSDRFSAERPEGSISTLTIQRTEQRDSAMYRCASSPGTRETQYFGPGTRLLVL.

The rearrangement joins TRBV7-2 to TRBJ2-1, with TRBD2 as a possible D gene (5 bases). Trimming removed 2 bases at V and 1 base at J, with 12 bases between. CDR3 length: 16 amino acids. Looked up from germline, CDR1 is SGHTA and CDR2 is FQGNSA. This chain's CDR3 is CASSLLGDSSYNEQFF. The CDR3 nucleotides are TGTGCCAGCAGCTTACTGGGAGACTCTTCCTACAATGAGCAGTTCTTC.

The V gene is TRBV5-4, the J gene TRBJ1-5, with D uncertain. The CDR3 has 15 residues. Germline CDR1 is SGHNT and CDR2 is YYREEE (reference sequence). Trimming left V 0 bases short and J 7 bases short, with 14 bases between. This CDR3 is CASSLDGDRRQPQHF. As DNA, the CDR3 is TGTGCCAGCAGCTTGGATGGGGATAGGAGGCAGCCCCAGCATTTT.

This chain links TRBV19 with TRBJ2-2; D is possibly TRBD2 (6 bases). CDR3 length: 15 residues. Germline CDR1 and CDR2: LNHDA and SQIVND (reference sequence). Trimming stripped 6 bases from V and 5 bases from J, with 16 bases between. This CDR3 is CASSLETGLTGELFF. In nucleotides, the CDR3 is TGTGCCAGTAGCTTGGAAACGGGACTTACCGGGGAGCTGTTTTTT.

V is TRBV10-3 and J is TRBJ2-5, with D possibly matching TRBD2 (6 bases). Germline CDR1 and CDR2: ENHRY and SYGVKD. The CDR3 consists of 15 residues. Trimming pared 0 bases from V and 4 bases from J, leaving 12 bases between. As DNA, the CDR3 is TGTGCCATCAGTGAGTCAGGAGGGGCATCAGAGACCCAGTACTTC. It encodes CAISESGGASETQYF.

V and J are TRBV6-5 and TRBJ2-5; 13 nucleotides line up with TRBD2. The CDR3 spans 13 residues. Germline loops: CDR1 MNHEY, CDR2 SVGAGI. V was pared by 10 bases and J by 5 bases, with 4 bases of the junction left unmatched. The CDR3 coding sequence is TGTGCCACCATACTAGCGGGAGGGGAGACCCAGTACTTC. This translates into CATILAGGETQYF.

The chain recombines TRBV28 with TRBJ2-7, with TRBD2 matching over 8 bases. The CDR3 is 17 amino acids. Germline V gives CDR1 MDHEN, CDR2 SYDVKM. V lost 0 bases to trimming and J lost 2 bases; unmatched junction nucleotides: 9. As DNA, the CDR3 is TGTGCCAGCAGTTTATGGGGGGGGACTAGTAACGCCTACGAGCAGTACTTC. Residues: CASSLWGGTSNAYEQYF. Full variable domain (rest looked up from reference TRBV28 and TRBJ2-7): DVKVTQSSRYLVKRTGEKVFLECVQDMDHENMFWYRQDPGLGLRLIYFSYDVKMKEKGDIPEGYSVSREKKERFSLILESASTNQTSMYLCASSLWGGTSNAYEQYFGPGTRLTVT.

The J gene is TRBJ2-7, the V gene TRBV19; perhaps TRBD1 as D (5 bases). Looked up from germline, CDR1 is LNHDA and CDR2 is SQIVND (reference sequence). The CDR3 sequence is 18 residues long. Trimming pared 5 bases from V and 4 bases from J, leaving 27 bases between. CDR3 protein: CASSRLRQGRSSNYEQYF. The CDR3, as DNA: TGTGCCAGTAGTCGCCTACGTCAGGGCAGATCTTCGAATTACGAGCAGTACTTC.

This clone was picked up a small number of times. CDR3 sequence reads: CASSLQGQNTGELFF. CDR3 coding DNA: TGCGCCAGCAGCCTACAGGGCCAGAACACCGGGGAGCTGTTTTTT. The chain combines TRBV5-1 with TRBJ2-2, with TRBD1 as a possible D gene (6 bases). The ends were cut back, 4 bases at V and 1 base at J, with 11 bases in the middle. This CDR3 has 15 residues. CDR1 is SGHRS, CDR2 YFSETQ, per germline.

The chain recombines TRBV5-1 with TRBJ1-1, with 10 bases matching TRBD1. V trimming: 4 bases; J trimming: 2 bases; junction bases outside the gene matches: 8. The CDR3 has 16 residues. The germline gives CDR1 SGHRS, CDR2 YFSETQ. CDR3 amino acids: CASSPSRTGGNTEAFF. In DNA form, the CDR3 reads TGCGCCAGCAGCCCGTCTAGGACAGGGGGTAACACTGAAGCTTTCTTT.

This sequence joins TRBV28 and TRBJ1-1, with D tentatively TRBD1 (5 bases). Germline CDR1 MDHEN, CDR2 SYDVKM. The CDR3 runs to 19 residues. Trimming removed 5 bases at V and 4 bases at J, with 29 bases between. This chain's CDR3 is CASSPPPGLGKNEGTEAFF. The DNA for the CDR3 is TGTGCCAGCAGTCCTCCCCCAGGGTTGGGAAAGAACGAAGGCACTGAAGCTTTCTTT.

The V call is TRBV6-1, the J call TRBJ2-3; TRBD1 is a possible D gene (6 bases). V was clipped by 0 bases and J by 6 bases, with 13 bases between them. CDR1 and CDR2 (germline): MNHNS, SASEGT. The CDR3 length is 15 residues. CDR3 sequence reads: CASSEAVTGLDTQYF. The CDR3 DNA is TGTGCCAGCAGTGAAGCGGTCACAGGGTTGGATACGCAGTATTTT.

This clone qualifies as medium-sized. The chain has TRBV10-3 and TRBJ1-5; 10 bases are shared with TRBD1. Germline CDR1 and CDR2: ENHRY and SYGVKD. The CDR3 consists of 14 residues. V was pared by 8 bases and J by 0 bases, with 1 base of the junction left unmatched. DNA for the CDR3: TGTGCCATCGGGACAGGGGATAGCAATCAGCCCCAGCATTTT. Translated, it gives CAIGTGDSNQPQHF.

In DNA, the CDR3 is TGCGCCAGCAGCTTGTGGGACAGGGGTATTCGGGGCTACACCTTC. This translates into CASSLWDRGIRGYTF. V is TRBV5-1 and J is TRBJ1-2, with 10 bases fitting TRBD1. The CDR3 spans 15 residues. With 1 base clipped from V and 8 bases from J, the junction kept 8 bases outside the gene matches. Germline V gene lookup returns CDR1 SGHRS and CDR2 YFSETQ.

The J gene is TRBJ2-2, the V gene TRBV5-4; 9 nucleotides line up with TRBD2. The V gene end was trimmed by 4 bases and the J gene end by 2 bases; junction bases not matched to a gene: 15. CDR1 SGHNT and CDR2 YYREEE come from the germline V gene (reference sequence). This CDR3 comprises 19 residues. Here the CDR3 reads CASSVGAVSGGLNTGELFF. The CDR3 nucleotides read TGTGCCAGCAGCGTGGGAGCCGTTAGCGGGGGACTCAACACCGGGGAGCTGTTTTTT.

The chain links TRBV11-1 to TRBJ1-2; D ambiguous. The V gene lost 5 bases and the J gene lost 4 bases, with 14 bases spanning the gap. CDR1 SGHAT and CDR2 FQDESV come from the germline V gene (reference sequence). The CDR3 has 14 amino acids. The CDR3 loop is CASSPGEGGYGYTF. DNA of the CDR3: TGTGCCAGCAGCCCCGGCGAGGGAGGCTATGGCTACACCTTC.

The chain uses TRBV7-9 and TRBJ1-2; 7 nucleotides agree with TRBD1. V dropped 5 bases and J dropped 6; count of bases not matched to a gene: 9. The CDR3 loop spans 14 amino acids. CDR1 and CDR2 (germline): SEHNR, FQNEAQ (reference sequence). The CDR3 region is CASSTTGVGDGYTF. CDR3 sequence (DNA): TGTGCCAGCAGCACTACAGGGGTAGGAGATGGCTACACCTTC.

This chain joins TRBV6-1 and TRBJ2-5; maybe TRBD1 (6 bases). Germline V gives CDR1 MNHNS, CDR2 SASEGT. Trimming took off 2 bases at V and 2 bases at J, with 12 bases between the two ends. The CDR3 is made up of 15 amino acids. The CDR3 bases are TGTGCCAGCAGTGAATGGGGGCGCTGGCAAGAGACCCAGTACTTC. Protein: CASSEWGRWQETQYF.

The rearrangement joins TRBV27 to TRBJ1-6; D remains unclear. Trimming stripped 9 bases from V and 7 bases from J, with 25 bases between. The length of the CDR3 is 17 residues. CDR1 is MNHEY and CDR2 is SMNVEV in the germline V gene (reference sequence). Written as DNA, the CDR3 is TGTGCCAGGCCGCGAGAGGGAGGGCGCTTAGGGAATTCACCCCTCCACTTT. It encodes CARPREGGRLGNSPLHF.